Sequencing of this T cell receptor (beta chain) was carried out in a study of post-analysis software for immune sequencing data. Whole-study context: As for disease course, relapsing-remitting, secondary progressive and progressive-relapsing multiple sclerosis were all included. Findings and limits, study-wide: Controls showed lower frequencies than patients for 4 or 5 TRBV segments, and TRBV5-6, TRBV5-1 and TRBV20-1 were among these.

This clonotype was detected only a few times. Its antigen remains unidentified. Every TCR beta cDNA library bore unique molecular identifiers. T cells numbering roughly 1 to 10 million yielded 500,000 or so cDNA molecules. MiXCR, applied by TCRdb to the PCR reads, yields one record per CDR3 protein. The sample comprises roughly 730,000 distinct CDR3 sequences, 30% of which are singletons, and roughly 0.53% rests with the top ten. The germline gives CDR1 LGHDT, CDR2 YNNKEL (reference sequence). The CDR3 sequence is 14 residues long. V was shortened by 0 bases and J by 2 bases, with 2 bases between the two germline ends.

The clonotype was recovered from a girl aged 10-17 years with multiple sclerosis. Material: blood. The chain combines TRBV3-1 with TRBJ2-6; D gene uncertain. The CDR3 reads CASSQDTGANVLTF. The CDR3 DNA reads TGTGCCAGCAGCCAAGATACTGGGGCCAACGTCCTGACTTTC.